This T cell receptor (beta chain) was retrieved from a study of follicular helper T cells after annual influenza vaccination. Study conclusions and caveats: Recurrent ICOS+CD38+ cTfh clonotypes included tetramer and AIM influenza-specific ones.

Between the trimmed V and J ends, which lost 1 base and 5 bases, there was a span of 14 bases. Germline CDR1 reads SEHNR; CDR2 reads FQNEAQ (reference sequence). This CDR3 is 15 amino acids long. Survey level resolution was used for TCRB sequencing. Clones were sequenced by immunoSEQ multiplex PCR, and TCRdb holds only the in-frame ones, with some missing. The data contain thousands of clones, 80% to 85% of them singletons. Time point in this sample: 2015-2016 season, 7 days after influenza vaccination. Turning to this clone: The antigen is not known.

The source was CXCR5+ CD38- circulating T follicular helper cells from blood, collected 7 days after influenza vaccination. Documented subset: circulating Tfh, non-naive CD4+CXCR5+PD-1+ (ICOS+CD38+ or ICOS-CD38-). The TCR sequence derives from an adult who received the influenza vaccine. The V gene is TRBV7-9, the J gene TRBJ2-5, with D unclear. This CDR3 is CASSLGLGESETQYF. The CDR3 DNA reads as TGTGCCAGCAGCTTAGGTCTGGGCGAATCCGAGACCCAGTACTTC. The full variable domain, its missing parts supplied by reference TRBV7-9 and TRBJ2-5, is DTGVSQNPRHKITKRGQNVTFRCDPISEHNRLYWYRQTLGQGPEFLTYFQNEAQLEKSRLLSDRFSAERPKGSFSTLEIQRTEQGDSAMYLCASSLGLGESETQYFGPGTRLLVL.